A single sample gave rise to the 27 T cell receptor beta chains below, sequenced in a study of T cells of healthy individuals. TCRdb re-analysed the 5' RACE reads in MiXCR, keeping a single row per CDR3 protein. The sample lists more than 60,000 distinct CDR3 sequences, around 15% occurring once. The receptors derive from a human donor in good health.

In its sample, this clonotype was seen a few times. The chain carries TRBV7-2 and TRBJ2-7; D unresolved. The V end was cut by 2 bases, the J end by 2 bases, with 13 bases between. The CDR3 is 15 residues long. The germline gives CDR1 SGHTA, CDR2 FQGNSA. The DNA of the CDR3 is TGTGCCAGCAGCTTATTCCCGGACCAAACCTACGAGCAGTACTTC. Its translation: CASSLFPDQTYEQYF.

The gene calls are TRBV27 and TRBJ1-2; D may be TRBD1 (6 bases). Looked up from germline, CDR1 is MNHEY and CDR2 is SMNVEV (reference sequence). The CDR3 length is 12 residues. V gave up 10 bases and J gave up 3 bases, with 12 bases separating them. The CDR3 protein is CATIGGDYGYTF. In nucleotides, the CDR3 is TGTGCCACCATAGGGGGGGACTATGGCTACACCTTC.

This clonotype showed up just a few times. The chain recombines TRBV20-1 with TRBJ1-2; D not resolved. The CDR3 spans 16 residues. Trimming left V 0 bases short and J 1 base short, with 15 bases between. The germline V gene encodes CDR1 DFQATT and CDR2 SNEGSKA (reference sequence). In nucleotides, the CDR3 is TGCAGTGCTAGAGATGGTAGCCAGTCGGGTAACTATGGCTACACCTTC. Encoded protein: CSARDGSQSGNYGYTF.

This clonotype was detected many times. The chain uses TRBV4-1 and TRBJ2-3, with 9 bases matching TRBD2. CDR3 size: 16 residues. CDR1 and CDR2 from the germline V gene are MGHRA and YSYEKL. V lost 1 base and J lost 5; bases outside the gene matches: 7. This CDR3 is CASSQVGAGGRDTQYF. In nucleotides, the CDR3 is TGCGCCAGCAGCCAAGTTGGGGCGGGGGGGCGAGATACGCAGTATTTT.

V usage is TRBV21-1 and J usage is TRBJ2-2; the DNA was not compared with TRBD1, the D call given in the table. TRBV21-1 is a listed pseudogene. This CDR3 comprises 16 residues. The CDR3 DNA is TGTGCCGGGTCCCGGGAGAAGGTGGGGTTAGCCGGGGAGCTGTTTTTT. Translation: CAGSREKVGLAGELFF.

This clonotype was observed a handful of times. The V gene is TRBV4-1, the J gene TRBJ1-1; D uncertain. CDR3 length: 15 residues. CDR1 is MGHRA and CDR2 is YSYEKL in the germline V gene. Trimming cost V 1 base and J 5 bases, with 14 bases left between them. This CDR3 reads CASSQGHSSRTEAFF. CDR3 DNA sequence: TGCGCCAGCAGCCAAGGACACAGCTCGCGGACTGAAGCTTTCTTT.

This clonotype was counted ten times or more. The V and J genes are TRBV5-1 and TRBJ2-6; D is undetermined. With 0 bases removed from V and 0 bases from J, the gap between germline ends came to 7 bases. The CDR3 runs to 16 residues. Germline loops: CDR1 SGHRS, CDR2 YFSETQ. CDR3 nucleotide sequence: TGCGCCAGCAGCTTGGGTCTCTTCTCTGGGGCCAACGTCCTGACTTTC. Translated: CASSLGLFSGANVLTF.

This clonotype was picked up many times. This rearrangement joins TRBV10-3 to TRBJ2-1; 8 bases line up with TRBD2. The V segment lost 6 bases and the J segment 5 bases; nucleotides outside the gene matches: 9. Germline lookup yields CDR1 ENHRY and CDR2 SYGVKD. The CDR3 totals 15 residues. CDR3 sequence (DNA): TGTGCCATCAGACCGACTAGCGCATTTAACAATGAGCAGTTCTTC. Its translation: CAIRPTSAFNNEQFF.

This chain connects TRBV24-1 to TRBJ2-3; no definite D call. This CDR3 spans 13 amino acids. V was trimmed by 9 bases and J by 6 bases, leaving 15 bases between them. The V gene's germline CDR1 is KGHDR and CDR2 SFDVKD. The CDR3 loop reads CATAPPNADTQYF. CDR3 nucleotide sequence: TGTGCCACCGCTCCCCCCAATGCCGATACGCAGTATTTT.

The chain employs TRBV20-1 and TRBJ1-1; 8 positions match TRBD1. This CDR3 is 14 amino acids long. V lost 7 bases and J lost 5; bases outside the gene matches: 12. Germline assignment: CDR1 DFQATT and CDR2 SNEGSKA (reference sequence). The DNA for the CDR3 is TGCAGTGAGAGAGATGTACAGGGGGGGACTGAAGCTTTCTTT. Its translation is CSERDVQGGTEAFF.

This clonotype has just a few counts. The genes are TRBV10-2 and TRBJ2-5; TRBD2 matches at 10 bases. Germline CDR1 is WSHSY and CDR2 is SAAADI. This CDR3 spans 14 amino acids. Trimming took 8 bases from V and 3 from J; bases not matched to a gene: 6. The CDR3 spells CASGAGGREETQYF. DNA for the CDR3: TGCGCCAGCGGAGCGGGGGGGAGGGAAGAGACCCAGTACTTC.

The rearrangement joins TRBV12-5 to TRBJ2-7; D gene unclear. The CDR3 extends over 14 amino acids. With 6 bases removed from V and 2 bases from J, the gap between germline ends came to 14 bases. The germline V gene encodes CDR1 LGHNT and CDR2 FRNRAP. CDR3 nucleotides: TGTGCTAGTGGCCAAGAGGACGGCCCCTACGAGCAGTACTTC. This encodes CASGQEDGPYEQYF.

J is TRBJ1-1 and V is TRBV2, with a possible D match to TRBD1 (5 bases). CDR3 length: 15 amino acids. V lost 6 bases to trimming and J lost 2 bases, with 16 bases between them. Germline loops: CDR1 SNHLY, CDR2 FYNNEI. The CDR3 nucleotides read TGTGCCAGCAGCCCTGAGGGCAGGGAAAACACTGAAGCTTTCTTT. This sequence encodes CASSPEGRENTEAFF.

The chain carries TRBV29-1 and TRBJ2-2, with D unresolved. Trimming pared 3 bases from V and 1 base from J, leaving 3 bases between. The CDR3 runs 12 residues. From germline, CDR1 is SQVTM and CDR2 ANQGSEA. The DNA of the CDR3 is TGCAGCGTTGACAGGAACACCGGGGAGCTGTTTTTT. It specifies CSVDRNTGELFF.

The chain carries TRBV20-1 and TRBJ2-2; 7 bases are a match to TRBD2. Germline loops: CDR1 DFQATT, CDR2 SNEGSKA (reference sequence). Trimming at V came to 5 bases and at J to 3 bases, leaving 6 bases not matched to a gene. The CDR3 sequence is 14 residues long. The CDR3 here is CSASGGPYTGELFF. The CDR3 nucleotides are TGCAGTGCTTCGGGAGGACCTTACACCGGGGAGCTGTTTTTT.

This sequence joins TRBV28 and TRBJ1-5, with a tentative D call TRBD1 (6 bases). The CDR3 sequence is 14 residues long. The germline V and J ends were trimmed by 5 bases and 2 bases, with 10 bases remaining between them. Germline V gene sequence: CDR1 MDHEN, CDR2 SYDVKM. DNA for the CDR3: TGTGCCAGCAGTATAGCAGGGGGCAATCAGCCCCAGCATTTT. It is translated as CASSIAGGNQPQHF. Full variable domain (remainder filled in from reference TRBV28 and TRBJ1-5): DVKVTQSSRYLVKRTGEKVFLECVQDMDHENMFWYRQDPGLGLRLIYFSYDVKMKEKGDIPEGYSVSREKKERFSLILESASTNQTSMYLCASSIAGGNQPQHFGDGTRLSIL.

This clonotype was seen repeatedly, ten times or more. The chain uses TRBV19 and TRBJ2-7; D may be TRBD2 (6 bases). Between the trimmed V and J ends, which lost 5 bases and 6 bases, there was a span of 14 bases. The CDR3 extends over 13 amino acids. Germline-derived CDR1 and CDR2 are LNHDA and SQIVND (reference sequence). The CDR3 protein is CASSGDGGTEQYF. Written as DNA, the CDR3 is TGTGCCAGTAGTGGGGATGGGGGGACCGAGCAGTACTTC. The full variable domain, in which reference TRBV19 and TRBJ2-7 provide the parts outside the CDR3, is DGGITQSPKYLFRKEGQNVTLSCEQNLNHDAMYWYRQDPGQGLRLIYYSQIVNDFQKGDIAEGYSVSREKKESFPLTVTSAQKNPTAFYLCASSGDGGTEQYFGPGTRLTVT.

This clonotype was detected many times. The chain recombines TRBV7-3 with TRBJ1-2, with TRBD1 identical over 10 bases. V trimming: 4 bases; J trimming: 7 bases; junction bases outside the gene matches: 12. From germline, CDR1 is SGHTA and CDR2 FQGTGA. This CDR3 has 16 residues. As DNA, the CDR3 is TGTGCCAGCAGCTCGCGACCCGGGACAGGGGTTACTGGCTACACCTTC. Encoded protein: CASSSRPGTGVTGYTF.

The sample holds a few counts of this clonotype. The chain couples TRBV4-1 to TRBJ2-5; a weak D match, TRBD2 (5 bases). In germline, CDR1 is MGHRA, CDR2 YSYEKL. The ends were cut back, 0 bases at V and 2 bases at J, with 13 bases in the middle. The CDR3 sequence is 16 residues long. The CDR3 DNA reads TGCGCCAGCAGCCAAGATGGGAGCGGTCAACAAGAGACCCAGTACTTC. Its translation: CASSQDGSGQQETQYF.

There are many counts of this clonotype. V gene TRBV11-3 combines with J gene TRBJ2-6, with no clear D. Germline V lookup: CDR1 SGHNT, CDR2 YENEEA. The CDR3 loop spans 14 amino acids. Between the trimmed V and J ends, which lost 4 bases and 2 bases, there was a span of 6 bases. The CDR3 is CASSSGAGANVLTF. The CDR3 nucleotides read TGTGCCAGCAGCTCAGGAGCTGGGGCCAACGTCCTGACTTTC.

This clonotype appeared many times. The rearrangement uses TRBV6-5 and TRBJ1-5; a possible D gene is TRBD1 (5 bases). In germline, CDR1 is MNHEY, CDR2 SVGAGI. The V end was cut by 0 bases, the J end by 4 bases, with 10 bases between. The CDR3 is made up of 15 amino acids. For the CDR3, the DNA is TGTGCCAGCAGTTACTCCAGGGCTACTAATCAGCCCCAGCATTTT. Protein product: CASSYSRATNQPQHF.

This chain uses TRBV15 with TRBJ2-7; 11 nucleotides match TRBD1. The length of the CDR3 is 14 residues. Trimming cost V 6 bases and J 2 bases; bases outside gene matches: 3. Germline V gene sequence: CDR1 LNHNV, CDR2 YYDKDF (reference sequence). The CDR3 DNA follows: TGTGCCACCAGACGGACAGGGGGCGCCTACGAGCAGTACTTC. Its translation: CATRRTGGAYEQYF.

This clonotype was recorded many times. The J gene is TRBJ1-4, the V gene TRBV18; D not resolved. Per the germline V gene, CDR1 is KGHSH and CDR2 is LQKENI. The CDR3 length is 16 residues. Trimming removed 4 bases from V and 4 bases from J, with 16 bases in between. The CDR3 nucleotides are TGTGCCAGCTCACAGCAGATGCCCGAACTTAATGAAAAACTGTTTTTT. Its protein is CASSQQMPELNEKLFF.

In this sample, this clonotype turned up many times. The rearrangement uses TRBV11-2 and TRBJ2-5; 9 bases map to TRBD2. Germline-derived CDR1 and CDR2 are SGHAT and FQNNGV. V was pared by 5 bases and J by 5 bases, with 6 bases of the junction left unmatched. The CDR3 sequence is 14 residues long. The CDR3 sequence is CASSGGRAFETQYF. CDR3 sequence (DNA): TGTGCCAGCAGCGGCGGGAGGGCCTTTGAGACCCAGTACTTC.

This clonotype was detected a few times. The V and J genes are TRBV12-3 or TRBV12-4 and TRBJ1-1, with no clear D. Trimming shortened V by 8 bases and J by 1 base, and 8 bases separated the two germline ends. CDR3 length equals 12 residues. This chain's CDR3 is CASRGQNTEAFF. The DNA of the CDR3 is TGTGCCAGCCGTGGTCAGAACACTGAAGCTTTCTTT.

This clonotype was detected only a few times. The CDR3 protein is CASSVRDGHNEQFF. CDR3 coding DNA: TGCGCCAGCAGCGTCCGGGACGGGCACAATGAGCAGTTCTTC. The rearrangement joins TRBV5-1 to TRBJ2-1, with D perhaps being TRBD1 or TRBD2 (5 bases each). The CDR3 is 14 residues long. V gave up 4 bases and J gave up 5 bases, with 13 bases separating them. Germline assignment: CDR1 SGHRS and CDR2 YFSETQ.

This clonotype came up a few times. The CDR3 here is CASSQSTGSGELFF. The CDR3 coding sequence is TGTGCCAGCAGCCAAAGTACAGGGTCCGGGGAGCTGTTTTTT. The chain carries TRBV4-2 and TRBJ2-2; D might be TRBD1 (6 bases). Germline values: CDR1 LGHNA, CDR2 YNFKEQ. V was shortened by 2 bases and J by 6 bases, with 10 bases between the two germline ends. The CDR3 sequence is 14 residues long.